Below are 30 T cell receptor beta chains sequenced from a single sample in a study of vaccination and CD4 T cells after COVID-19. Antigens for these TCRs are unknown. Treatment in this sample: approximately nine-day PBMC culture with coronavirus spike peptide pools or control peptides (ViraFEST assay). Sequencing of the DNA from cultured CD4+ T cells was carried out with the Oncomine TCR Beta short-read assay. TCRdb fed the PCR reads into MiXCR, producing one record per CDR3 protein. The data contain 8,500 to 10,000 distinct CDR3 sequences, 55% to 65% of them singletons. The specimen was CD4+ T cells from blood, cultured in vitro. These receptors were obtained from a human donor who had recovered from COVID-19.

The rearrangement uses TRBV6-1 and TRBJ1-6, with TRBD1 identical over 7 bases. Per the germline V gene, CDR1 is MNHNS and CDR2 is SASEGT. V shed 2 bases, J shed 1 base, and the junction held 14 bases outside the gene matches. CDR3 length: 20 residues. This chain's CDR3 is CASSEPERRQGTSYNSPLHF. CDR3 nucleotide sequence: TGTGCCAGCAGTGAACCCGAACGCCGACAGGGAACGTCCTATAATTCACCCCTCCACTTT.

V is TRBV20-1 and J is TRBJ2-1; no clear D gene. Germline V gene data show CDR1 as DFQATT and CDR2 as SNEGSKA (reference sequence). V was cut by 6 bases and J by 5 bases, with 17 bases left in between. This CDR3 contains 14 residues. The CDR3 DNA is TGCAGTGCCCCCGTACCACTCAGCAACAATGAGCAGTTCTTC. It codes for CSAPVPLSNNEQFF.

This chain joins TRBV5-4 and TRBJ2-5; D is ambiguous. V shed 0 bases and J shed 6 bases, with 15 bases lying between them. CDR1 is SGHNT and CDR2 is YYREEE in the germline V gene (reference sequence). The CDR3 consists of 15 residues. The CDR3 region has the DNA TGTGCCAGCAGCTTGGAGGGCTTCACAGAGAAGACCCAGTACTTC. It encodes CASSLEGFTEKTQYF.

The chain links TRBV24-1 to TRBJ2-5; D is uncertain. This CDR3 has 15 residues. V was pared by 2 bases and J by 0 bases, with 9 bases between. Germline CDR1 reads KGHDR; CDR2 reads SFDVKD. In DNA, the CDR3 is TGTGCCACCAGTGATTCGGGCCGGTACCAAGAGACCCAGTACTTC. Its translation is CATSDSGRYQETQYF.

The DNA of the CDR3 is TGCAGTGCTAGACCTACACAGGGGGCAACTGAAGCTTTCTTT. Residues: CSARPTQGATEAFF. The chain combines TRBV20-1 with TRBJ1-1; 9 bases agree with TRBD1. CDR1 DFQATT and CDR2 SNEGSKA come from the germline V gene (reference sequence). Trimming at V came to 2 bases and at J to 5 bases, leaving 6 bases not matched to a gene. The length of the CDR3 is 14 residues.

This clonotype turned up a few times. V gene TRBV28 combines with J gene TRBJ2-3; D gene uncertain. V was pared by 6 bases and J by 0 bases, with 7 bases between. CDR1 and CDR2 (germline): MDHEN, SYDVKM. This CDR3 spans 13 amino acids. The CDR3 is CASSTPSTDTQYF. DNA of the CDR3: TGTGCCAGCAGCACACCCAGCACAGATACGCAGTATTTT. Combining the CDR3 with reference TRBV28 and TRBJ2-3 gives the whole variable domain DVKVTQSSRYLVKRTGEKVFLECVQDMDHENMFWYRQDPGLGLRLIYFSYDVKMKEKGDIPEGYSVSREKKERFSLILESASTNQTSMYLCASSTPSTDTQYFGPGTRLTVL.

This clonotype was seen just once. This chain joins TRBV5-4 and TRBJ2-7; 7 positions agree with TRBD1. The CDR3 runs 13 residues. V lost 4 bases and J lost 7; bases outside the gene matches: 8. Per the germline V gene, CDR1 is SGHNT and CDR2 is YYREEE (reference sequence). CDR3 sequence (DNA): TGTGCCAGCAGCCCCCGGGACAGCTCGGAGCAGTACTTC. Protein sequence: CASSPRDSSEQYF.

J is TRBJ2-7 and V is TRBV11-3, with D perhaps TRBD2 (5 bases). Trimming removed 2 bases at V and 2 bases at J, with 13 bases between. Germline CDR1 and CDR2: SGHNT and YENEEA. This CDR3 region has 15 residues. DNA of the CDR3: TGTGCCAGCAGCTTAATTTACAGCGGAACCTACGAGCAGTACTTC. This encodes CASSLIYSGTYEQYF.

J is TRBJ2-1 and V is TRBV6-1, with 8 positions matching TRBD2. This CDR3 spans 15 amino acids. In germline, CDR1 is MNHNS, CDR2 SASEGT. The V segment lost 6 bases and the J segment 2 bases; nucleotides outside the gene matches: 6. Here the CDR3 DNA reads TGTGCCAGCAGGGCAAGGCGGGGGGCCTACAATGAGCAGTTCTTC. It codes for CASRARRGAYNEQFF.

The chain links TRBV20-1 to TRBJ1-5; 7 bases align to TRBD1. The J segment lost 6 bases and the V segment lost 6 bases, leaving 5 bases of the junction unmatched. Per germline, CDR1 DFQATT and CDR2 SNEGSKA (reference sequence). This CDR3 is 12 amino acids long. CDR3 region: CSANRGGQPQHF. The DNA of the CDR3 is TGCAGTGCCAACAGGGGAGGTCAGCCCCAGCATTTT.

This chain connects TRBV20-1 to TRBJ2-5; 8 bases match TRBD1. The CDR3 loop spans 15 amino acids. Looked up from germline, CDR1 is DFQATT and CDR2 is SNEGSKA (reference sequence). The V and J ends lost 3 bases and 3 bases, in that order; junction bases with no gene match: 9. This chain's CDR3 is CSASPMGQEKETQYF. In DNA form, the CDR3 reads TGCAGTGCTAGCCCTATGGGACAGGAGAAAGAGACCCAGTACTTC.

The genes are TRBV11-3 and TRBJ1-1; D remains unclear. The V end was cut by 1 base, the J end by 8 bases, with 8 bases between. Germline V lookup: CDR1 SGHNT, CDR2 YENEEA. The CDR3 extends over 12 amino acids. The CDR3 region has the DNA TGTGCCAGCAGCTTAGGATTTGGGGAAGCTTTCTTT. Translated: CASSLGFGEAFF.

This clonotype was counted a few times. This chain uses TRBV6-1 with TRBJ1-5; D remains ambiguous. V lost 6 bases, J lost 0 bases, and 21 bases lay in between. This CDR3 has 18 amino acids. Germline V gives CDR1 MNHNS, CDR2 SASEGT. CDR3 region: CASSPHYRERDSNQPQHF. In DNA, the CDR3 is TGTGCCAGCAGCCCCCACTATCGCGAGCGGGATAGCAATCAGCCCCAGCATTTT.

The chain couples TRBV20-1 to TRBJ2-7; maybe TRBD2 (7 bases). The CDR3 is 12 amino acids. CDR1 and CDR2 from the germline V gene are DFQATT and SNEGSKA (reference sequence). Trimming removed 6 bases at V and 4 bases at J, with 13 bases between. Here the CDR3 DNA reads TGCAGTGCCGGCGGGGGCGGTTACGAGCAGTACTTC. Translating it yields CSAGGGGYEQYF.

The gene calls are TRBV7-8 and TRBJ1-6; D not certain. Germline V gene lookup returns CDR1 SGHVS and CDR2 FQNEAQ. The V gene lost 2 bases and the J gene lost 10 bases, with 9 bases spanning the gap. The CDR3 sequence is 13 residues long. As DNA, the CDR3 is TGTGCCAGCAGCTTATTTGGATGGTCACCCCTCCACTTT. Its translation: CASSLFGWSPLHF. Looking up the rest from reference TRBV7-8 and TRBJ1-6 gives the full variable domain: GAGVSQSPRYKVAKRGQDVALRCDPISGHVSLFWYQQALGQGPEFLTYFQNEAQLDKSGLPSDRFFAERPEGSVSTLKIQRTQQEDSAVYLCASSLFGWSPLHFGNGTRLTVT.

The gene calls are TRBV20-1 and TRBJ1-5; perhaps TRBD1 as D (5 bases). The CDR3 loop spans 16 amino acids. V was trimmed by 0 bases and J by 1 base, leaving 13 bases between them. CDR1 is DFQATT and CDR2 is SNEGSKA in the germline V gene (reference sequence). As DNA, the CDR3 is TGCAGTGCTAGAGATAGCGGGGGAAGAAGCAATCAGCCCCAGCATTTT. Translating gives CSARDSGGRSNQPQHF.

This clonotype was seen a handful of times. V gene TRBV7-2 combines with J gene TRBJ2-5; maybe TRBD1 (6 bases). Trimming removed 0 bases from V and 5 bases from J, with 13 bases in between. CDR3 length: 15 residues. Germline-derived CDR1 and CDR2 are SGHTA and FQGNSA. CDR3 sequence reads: CASSLAQQGWETQYF. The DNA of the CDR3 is TGTGCCAGCAGCTTAGCCCAACAGGGATGGGAGACCCAGTACTTC. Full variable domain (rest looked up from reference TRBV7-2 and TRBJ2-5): GAGVSQSPSNKVTEKGKDVELRCDPISGHTALYWYRQSLGQGLEFLIYFQGNSAPDKSGLPSDRFSAERTGGSVSTLTIQRTQQEDSAVYLCASSLAQQGWETQYFGPGTRLLVL.

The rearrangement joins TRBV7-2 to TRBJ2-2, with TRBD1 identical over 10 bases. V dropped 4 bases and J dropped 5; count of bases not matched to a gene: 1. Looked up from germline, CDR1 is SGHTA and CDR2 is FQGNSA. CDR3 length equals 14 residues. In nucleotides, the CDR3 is TGTGCCAGCAGCTCGGACAGGGGGACCGGGGAGCTGTTTTTT. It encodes CASSSDRGTGELFF.

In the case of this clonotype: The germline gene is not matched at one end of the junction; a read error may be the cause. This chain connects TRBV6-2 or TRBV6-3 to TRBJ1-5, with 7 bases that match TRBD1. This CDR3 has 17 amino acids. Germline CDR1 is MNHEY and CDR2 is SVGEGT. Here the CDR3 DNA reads TGTGCCAGCAGTTCCCATCGACAGGGAAATAGCGATCAGCCCCAGCATTTT. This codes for CASSSHRQGNSDQPQHF.

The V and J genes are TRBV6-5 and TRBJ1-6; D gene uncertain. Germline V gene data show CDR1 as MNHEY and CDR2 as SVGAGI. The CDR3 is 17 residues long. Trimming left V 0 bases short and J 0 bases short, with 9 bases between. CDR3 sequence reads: CASSYSGRFSYNSPLHF. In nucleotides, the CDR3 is TGTGCCAGCAGTTACTCAGGAAGGTTCTCCTATAATTCACCCCTCCACTTT.

CDR3 coding DNA: TGTGCCAGCAGTCCCGACACGAACAATTCACCCCTCCACTTT. Protein: CASSPDTNNSPLHF. The rearrangement links TRBV6-1 to TRBJ1-6; D gene uncertain. The V end was cut by 5 bases, the J end by 7 bases, with 12 bases between. This CDR3 region has 14 residues. Germline lookup yields CDR1 MNHNS and CDR2 SASEGT.

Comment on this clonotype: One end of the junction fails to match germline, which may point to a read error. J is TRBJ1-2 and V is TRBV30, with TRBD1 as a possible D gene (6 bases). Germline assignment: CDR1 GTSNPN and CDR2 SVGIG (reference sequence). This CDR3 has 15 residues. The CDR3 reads CAWTKWTEDNCGYTF. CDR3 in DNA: TGTGCCTGGACAAAGTGGACAGAAGATAACTGTGGCTACACCTTC.

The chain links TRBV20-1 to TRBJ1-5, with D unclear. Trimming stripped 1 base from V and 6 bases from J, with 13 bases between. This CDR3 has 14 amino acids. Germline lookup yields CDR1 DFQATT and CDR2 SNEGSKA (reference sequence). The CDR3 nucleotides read TGCAGTGCTAGAGTCGTCGGGGAGGGTCAGCCCCAGCATTTT. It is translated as CSARVVGEGQPQHF.

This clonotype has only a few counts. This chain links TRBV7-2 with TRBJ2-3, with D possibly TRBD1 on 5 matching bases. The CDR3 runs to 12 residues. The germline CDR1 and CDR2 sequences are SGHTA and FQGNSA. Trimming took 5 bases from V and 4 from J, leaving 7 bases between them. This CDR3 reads CASSQGPDTQYF. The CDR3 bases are TGTGCCAGCAGCCAGGGTCCAGATACGCAGTATTTT.

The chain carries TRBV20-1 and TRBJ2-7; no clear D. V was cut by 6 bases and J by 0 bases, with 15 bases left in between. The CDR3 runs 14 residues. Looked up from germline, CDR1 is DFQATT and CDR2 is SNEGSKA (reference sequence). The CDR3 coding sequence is TGCAGTGCCCCCAGGCCCGGCTCCTCCTACGAGCAGTACTTC. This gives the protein CSAPRPGSSYEQYF.

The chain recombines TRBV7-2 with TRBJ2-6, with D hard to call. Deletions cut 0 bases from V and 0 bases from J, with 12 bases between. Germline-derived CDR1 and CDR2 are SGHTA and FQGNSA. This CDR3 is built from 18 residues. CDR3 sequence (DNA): TGTGCCAGCAGCTTAGCGCCTTACCGACGCTCTGGGGCCAACGTCCTGACTTTC. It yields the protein CASSLAPYRRSGANVLTF.

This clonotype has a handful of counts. This CDR3 reads CASSPRLAGILKTQYF. Written as DNA, the CDR3 is TGTGCCAGCAGTCCACGACTAGCGGGGATTCTTAAGACCCAGTACTTC. V usage is TRBV27 and J usage is TRBJ2-5, with 11 bases fitting TRBD2. V lost 5 bases, J lost 6 bases, and 11 bases stayed unmatched. In germline, CDR1 is MNHEY, CDR2 SMNVEV (reference sequence). CDR3 size: 16 residues.

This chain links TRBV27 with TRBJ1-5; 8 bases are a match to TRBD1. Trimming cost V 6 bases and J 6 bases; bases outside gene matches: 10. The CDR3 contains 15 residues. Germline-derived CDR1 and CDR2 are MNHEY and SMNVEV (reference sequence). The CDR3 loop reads CASRPGGAGGQPQHF. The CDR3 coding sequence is TGTGCCAGCAGACCAGGGGGCGCCGGGGGTCAGCCCCAGCATTTT.

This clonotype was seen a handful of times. CDR3 loop: CSAKRTENTEAFF. The CDR3 DNA reads as TGCAGTGCTAAAAGGACGGAGAACACTGAAGCTTTCTTT. V gene TRBV20-1 combines with J gene TRBJ1-1; D unresolved. The germline V gene has CDR1 DFQATT and CDR2 SNEGSKA (reference sequence). CDR3 length equals 13 residues. Trimming stripped 4 bases from V and 1 base from J, with 10 bases between.

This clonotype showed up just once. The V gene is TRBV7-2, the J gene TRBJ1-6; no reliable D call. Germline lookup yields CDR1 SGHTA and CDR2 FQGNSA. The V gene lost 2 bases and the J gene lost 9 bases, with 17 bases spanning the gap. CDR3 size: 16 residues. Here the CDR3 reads CASSLSRAGNGSPLHF. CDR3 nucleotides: TGTGCCAGCAGCTTAAGCCGCGCGGGGAATGGTTCACCCCTCCACTTT.